This T cell receptor beta chain derives from a study of cytomegalovirus exposure and HLA in healthy donors. Whole-study context: The 110 or so validation repertoires used a platform that matched the one used for the 500 to 700 first-cohort repertoires, as a later analysis reported. Overall study results and limits: Three CMV-associated chains proved CMV antigen-specific in vitro. Most TCR sequences proved rare, with some public TCRs found in many donors.

Note on this clone: Antigen: not known.

The table came from immunoSEQ multiplex PCR; TCRdb's copy has only in-frame clones and leaves some out. The sample records roughly 150,000 clones, approximately 90% being singletons. From germline, CDR1 is MDHEN and CDR2 SYDVKM. With 7 bases clipped from V and 2 bases from J, the junction kept 5 bases outside the gene matches. This CDR3 contains 13 residues. What was sequenced was PBMCs. The J gene is TRBJ2-7, the V gene TRBV28; 7 bases are shared with TRBD2. This clonotype originated in a man in his late teens or twenties in good health and CMV-seronegative. The CDR3: CASTISGTYEQYF. DNA for the CDR3: TGTGCCAGCACCATAAGCGGGACCTACGAGCAGTACTTC.